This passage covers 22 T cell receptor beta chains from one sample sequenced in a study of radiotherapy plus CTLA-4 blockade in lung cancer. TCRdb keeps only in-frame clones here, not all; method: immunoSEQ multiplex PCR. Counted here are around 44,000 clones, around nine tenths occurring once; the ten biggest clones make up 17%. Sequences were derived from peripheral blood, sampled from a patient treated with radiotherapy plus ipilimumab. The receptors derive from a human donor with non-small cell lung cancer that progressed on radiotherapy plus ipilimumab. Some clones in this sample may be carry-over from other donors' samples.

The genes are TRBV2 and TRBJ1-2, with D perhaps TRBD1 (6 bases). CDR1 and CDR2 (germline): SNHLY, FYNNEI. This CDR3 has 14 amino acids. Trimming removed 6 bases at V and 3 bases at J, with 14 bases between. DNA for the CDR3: TGTGCCAGCAGCCCAACAGGGACCGACTATGGCTACACCTTC. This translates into CASSPTGTDYGYTF.

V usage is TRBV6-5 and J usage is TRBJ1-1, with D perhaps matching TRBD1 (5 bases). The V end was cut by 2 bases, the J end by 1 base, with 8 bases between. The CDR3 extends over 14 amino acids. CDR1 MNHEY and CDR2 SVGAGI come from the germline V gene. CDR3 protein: CASSYNRQNTEAFF. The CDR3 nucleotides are TGTGCCAGCAGTTACAACAGGCAGAACACTGAAGCTTTCTTT.

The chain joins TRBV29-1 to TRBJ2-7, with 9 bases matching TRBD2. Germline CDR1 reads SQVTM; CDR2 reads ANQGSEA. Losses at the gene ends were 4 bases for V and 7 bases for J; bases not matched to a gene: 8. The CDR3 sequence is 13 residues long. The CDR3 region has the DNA TGCAGCGTTGCGGAGCGGGGGGAGAGGGAGCAGTACTTC. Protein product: CSVAERGEREQYF.

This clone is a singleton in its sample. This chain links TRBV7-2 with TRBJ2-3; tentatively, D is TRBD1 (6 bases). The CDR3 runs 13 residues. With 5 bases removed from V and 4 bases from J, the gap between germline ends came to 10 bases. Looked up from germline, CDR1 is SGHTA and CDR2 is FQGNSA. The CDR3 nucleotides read TGTGCCAGCAGCCCAAGGACAGCAGATACGCAGTATTTT. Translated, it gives CASSPRTADTQYF.

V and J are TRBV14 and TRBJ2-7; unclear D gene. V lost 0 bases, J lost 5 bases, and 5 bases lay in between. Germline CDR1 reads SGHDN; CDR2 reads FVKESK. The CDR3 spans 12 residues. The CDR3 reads CASSQDSDEQYF. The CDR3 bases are TGTGCCAGCAGCCAAGACAGCGACGAGCAGTACTTC.

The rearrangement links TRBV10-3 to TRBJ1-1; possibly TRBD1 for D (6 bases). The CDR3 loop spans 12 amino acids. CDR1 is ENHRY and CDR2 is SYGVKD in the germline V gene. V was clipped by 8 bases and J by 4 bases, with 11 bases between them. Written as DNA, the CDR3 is TGTGCCATCCGGGCAGGGGTCACTGAAGCTTTCTTT. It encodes CAIRAGVTEAFF.

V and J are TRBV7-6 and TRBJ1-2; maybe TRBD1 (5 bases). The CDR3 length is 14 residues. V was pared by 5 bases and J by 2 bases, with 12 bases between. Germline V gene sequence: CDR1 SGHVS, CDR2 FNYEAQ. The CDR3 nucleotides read TGTGCCAGCAGCCCACTCGGGGGGAACTATGGCTACACCTTC. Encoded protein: CASSPLGGNYGYTF.

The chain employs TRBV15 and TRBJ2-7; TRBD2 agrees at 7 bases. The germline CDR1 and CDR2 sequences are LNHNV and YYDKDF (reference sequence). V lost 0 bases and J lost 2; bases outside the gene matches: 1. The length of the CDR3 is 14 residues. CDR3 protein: CATSRELAAYEQYF. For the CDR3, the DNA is TGTGCCACCAGCAGAGAGCTAGCGGCCTACGAGCAGTACTTC.

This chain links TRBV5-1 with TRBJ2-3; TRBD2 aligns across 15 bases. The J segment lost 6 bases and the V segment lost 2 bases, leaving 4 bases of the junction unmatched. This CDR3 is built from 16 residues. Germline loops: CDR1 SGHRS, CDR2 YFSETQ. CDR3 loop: CASSLGTSGGFDTQYF. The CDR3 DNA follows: TGCGCCAGCAGCTTAGGGACTAGCGGGGGGTTCGATACGCAGTATTTT.

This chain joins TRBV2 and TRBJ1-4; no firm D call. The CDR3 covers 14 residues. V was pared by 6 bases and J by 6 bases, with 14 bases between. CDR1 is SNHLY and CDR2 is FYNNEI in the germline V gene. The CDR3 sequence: CASREEVSHEKLFF. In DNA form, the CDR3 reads TGTGCCAGCAGGGAGGAAGTCTCTCATGAAAAACTGTTTTTT.

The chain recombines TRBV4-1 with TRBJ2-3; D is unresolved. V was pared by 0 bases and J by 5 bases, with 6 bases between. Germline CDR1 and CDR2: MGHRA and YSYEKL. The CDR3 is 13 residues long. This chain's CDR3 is CASSQDYGDTQYF. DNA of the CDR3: TGCGCCAGCAGCCAAGATTACGGAGATACGCAGTATTTT.

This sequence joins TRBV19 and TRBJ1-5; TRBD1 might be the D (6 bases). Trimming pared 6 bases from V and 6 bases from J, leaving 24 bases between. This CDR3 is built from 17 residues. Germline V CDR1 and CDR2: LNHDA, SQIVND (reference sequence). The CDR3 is CASRLRTGTYPPQPQHF. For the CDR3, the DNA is TGTGCCAGTAGGCTCCGAACCGGGACATATCCCCCTCAGCCCCAGCATTTT.

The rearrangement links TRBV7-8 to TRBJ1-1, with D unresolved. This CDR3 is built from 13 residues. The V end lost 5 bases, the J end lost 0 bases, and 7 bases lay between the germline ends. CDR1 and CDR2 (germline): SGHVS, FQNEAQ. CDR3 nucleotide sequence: TGTGCCAGCAGCCGCGTCATGAACACTGAAGCTTTCTTT. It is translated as CASSRVMNTEAFF.

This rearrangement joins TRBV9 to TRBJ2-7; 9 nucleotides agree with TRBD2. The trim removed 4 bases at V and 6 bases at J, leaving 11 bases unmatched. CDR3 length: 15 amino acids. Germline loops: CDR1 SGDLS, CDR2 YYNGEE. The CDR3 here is CASSRGASGVREQYF. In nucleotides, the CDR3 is TGTGCCAGCAGCCGGGGGGCTAGCGGGGTTCGCGAGCAGTACTTC.

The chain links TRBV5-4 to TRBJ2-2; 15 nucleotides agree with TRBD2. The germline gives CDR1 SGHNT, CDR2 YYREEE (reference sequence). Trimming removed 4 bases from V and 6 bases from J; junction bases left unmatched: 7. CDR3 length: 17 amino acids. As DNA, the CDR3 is TGTGCCAGCAGCGAGGGACTAGCGGGAGGTATCCCCGGGGAGCTGTTTTTT. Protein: CASSEGLAGGIPGELFF.

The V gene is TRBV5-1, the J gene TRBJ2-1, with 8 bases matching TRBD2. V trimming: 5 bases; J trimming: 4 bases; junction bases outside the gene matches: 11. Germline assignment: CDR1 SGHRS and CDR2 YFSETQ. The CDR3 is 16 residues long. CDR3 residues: CASSEAGDPGYNEQFF. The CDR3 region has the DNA TGCGCCAGCAGTGAAGCGGGAGACCCGGGTTACAATGAGCAGTTCTTC.

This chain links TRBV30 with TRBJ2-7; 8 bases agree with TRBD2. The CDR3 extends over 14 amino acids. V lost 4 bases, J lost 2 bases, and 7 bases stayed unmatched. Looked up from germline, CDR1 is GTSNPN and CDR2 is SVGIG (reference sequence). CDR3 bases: TGTGCCTGGACGAGGCGGGGGGCCGCCTACGAGCAGTACTTC. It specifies CAWTRRGAAYEQYF.

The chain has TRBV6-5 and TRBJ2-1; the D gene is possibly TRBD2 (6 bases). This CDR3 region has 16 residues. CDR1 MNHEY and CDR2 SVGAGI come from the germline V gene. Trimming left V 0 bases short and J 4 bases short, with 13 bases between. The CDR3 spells CASSYSLAGGYNEQFF. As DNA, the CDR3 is TGTGCCAGCAGTTACTCGTTAGCCGGGGGTTACAATGAGCAGTTCTTC.

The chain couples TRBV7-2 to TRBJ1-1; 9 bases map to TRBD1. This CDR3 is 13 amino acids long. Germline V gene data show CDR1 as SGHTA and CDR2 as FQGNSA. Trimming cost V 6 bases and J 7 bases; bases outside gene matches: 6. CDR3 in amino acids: CASRATGGIEAFF. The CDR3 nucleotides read TGTGCCAGCAGGGCAACAGGGGGCATTGAAGCTTTCTTT.

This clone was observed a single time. For the CDR3, the DNA is TGTGCCAGCAGCTTACTGGGCGGGGGGGCCGTGGAGACCCAGTACTTC. This translates into CASSLLGGGAVETQYF. The genes are TRBV11-2 and TRBJ2-5; 9 bases fit TRBD2. The CDR3 is 16 amino acids. V was pared by 2 bases and J by 5 bases, with 9 bases of the junction left unmatched. Per the germline V gene, CDR1 is SGHAT and CDR2 is FQNNGV.

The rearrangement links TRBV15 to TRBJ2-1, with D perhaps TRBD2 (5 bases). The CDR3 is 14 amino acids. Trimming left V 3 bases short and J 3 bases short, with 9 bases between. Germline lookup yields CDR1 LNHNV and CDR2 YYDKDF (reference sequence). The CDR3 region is CATSREALYNEQFF. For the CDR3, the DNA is TGTGCCACCAGCAGGGAGGCCCTCTACAATGAGCAGTTCTTC.

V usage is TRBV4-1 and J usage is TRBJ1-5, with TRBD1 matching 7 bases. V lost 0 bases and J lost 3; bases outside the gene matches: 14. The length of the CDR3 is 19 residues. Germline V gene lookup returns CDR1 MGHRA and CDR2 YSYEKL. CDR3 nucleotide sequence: TGCGCCAGCAGCCAAGATCATTTGAGACAGGGAATACACAATCAGCCCCAGCATTTT. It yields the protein CASSQDHLRQGIHNQPQHF.